The clone carrying this TCR beta chain occurred a few times. Its specificity is unknown. The data belong to a study of somatic mutations in cytotoxic T cells in rheumatoid arthritis. Study background: A roughly 32 ml EDTA sample of patient blood was drawn right after diagnosis, before any treatment. Flow sorting yielded some V beta antibody-stained T-cell populations at nearly 100% purity, among them V beta1+ cells sequenced for TCRB. Notes on the study in general: Rising age went with increasing CD8+ clonality in rheumatoid arthritis patients; healthy controls showed no such increase.

Repertoires were generated with immunoSEQ multiplex PCR, while TCRdb's copy carries only in-frame clones and drops some. The profile shows 15,000 or so clones, about four fifths of them singletons. The sequence came from a woman aged 50 to 60 with rheumatoid arthritis. The sequenced sample consisted of CD8+ T cells sorted from blood.

CDR3 in DNA: TGCGCCACACTAGACATTTCCGAAGATACGCAGTATTTT. Translation gives CATLDISEDTQYF. This chain links TRBV4-1 with TRBJ2-3, with D possibly TRBD2 on 5 matching bases. Trimming shortened V by 10 bases and J by 5 bases, and 16 bases separated the two germline ends. The germline gives CDR1 MGHRA, CDR2 YSYEKL. The length of the CDR3 is 13 residues.